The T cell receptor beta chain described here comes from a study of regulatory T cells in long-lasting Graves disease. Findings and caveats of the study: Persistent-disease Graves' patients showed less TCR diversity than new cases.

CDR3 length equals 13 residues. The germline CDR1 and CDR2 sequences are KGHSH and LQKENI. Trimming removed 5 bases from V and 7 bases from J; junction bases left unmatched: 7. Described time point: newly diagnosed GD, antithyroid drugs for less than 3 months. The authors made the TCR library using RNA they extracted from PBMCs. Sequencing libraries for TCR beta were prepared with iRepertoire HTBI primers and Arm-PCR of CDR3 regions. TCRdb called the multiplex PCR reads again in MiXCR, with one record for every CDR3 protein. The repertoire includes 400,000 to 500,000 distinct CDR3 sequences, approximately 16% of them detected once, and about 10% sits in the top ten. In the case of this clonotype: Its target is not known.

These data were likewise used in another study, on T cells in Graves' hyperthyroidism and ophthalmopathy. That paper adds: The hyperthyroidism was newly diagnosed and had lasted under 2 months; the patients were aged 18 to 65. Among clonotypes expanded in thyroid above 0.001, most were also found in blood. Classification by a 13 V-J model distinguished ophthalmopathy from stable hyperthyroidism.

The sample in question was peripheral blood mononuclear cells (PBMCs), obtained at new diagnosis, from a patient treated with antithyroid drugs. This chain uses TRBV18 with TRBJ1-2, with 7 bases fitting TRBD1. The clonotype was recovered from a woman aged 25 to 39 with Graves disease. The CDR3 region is CASSSDRDSGYTF. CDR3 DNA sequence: TGTGCCAGCTCATCCGACAGGGACTCTGGCTACACCTTC.